What follows is one T cell receptor (beta chain) and its context. The antigen this receptor binds is unknown. Base qualities were left out, and no much larger clone turns up one base away. The data stem from a study of blood T cell repertoires in COVID-19 (dated by TCRdb to between 2020 and 2021). In terms of the full investigation: Samples covering the acute and convalescent phases of COVID-19 were provided by collaborators in the United States, Italy and Spain. The prospective study material was composed of cDNA or gDNA derived from T cells, B-cell-depleted T cells, or PBMCs. The dataset comprised deeply sampled blood TCRbeta repertoires from subjects exposed to, actively infected with, or recovered from COVID-19. The repertoires were released in a freely available public database intended as a resource for research on the immune response to SARS-CoV-2. Samples came from the ongoing ImmuneRACE study (first 160 participants) plus 1,254 subjects from 6 global collaborators. The sample metadata nearly always contained a de-identified subject ID, COVID-19 status, age in years and sex. Where available, HLA class I and class II types were taken from metadata supplied by the sample provider and were not determined by assay-based typing. What the authors observed across the whole study: How much clinical and demographic metadata was included differed by source and by participant, and the metadata was provided uncurated.

TCRbeta CDR3 regions were amplified from genomic DNA by means of the immunoSEQ Assay, a bias-controlled multiplex PCR. Per the authors' processing: Nucleated cell counts per sample were estimated from amplification of reference gene primers within the assay. Sequence reads were collapsed and filtered to measure the absolute abundance of every unique TCRbeta CDR3 rearrangement. For each sample, productive Simpson clonality was calculated by taking the square root of Simpson's diversity index across productive rearrangements. What TCRdb holds here is the immuneACCESS table cut down to in-frame rearrangements. Part of the clones is not present; checked against another copy, under half of the missing clones reflect an unresolved V gene, and the others are unexplained. From that table come the V and J calls and clone size; the DNA was used to work out D and trimming. This sample holds 260,000 or so clones; around 84% were observed only once. Around 2.5% of the sample rests with the top ten.

From a lookup of the germline V gene (reference sequence), CDR1 and CDR2 are DFQATT and SNEGSKA. The junction shows trimming of 3 bases on V and 0 bases on J, and the gene matches do not reach 9 bases of it. From the cysteine up to the phenylalanine, the CDR3 has a length of 16 residues. Solely the CDR3 DNA is kept, with 48 bases framed from the first base. Participants in the prospective study were aged 18 to 89 years, lived in 20 to 30 United States geographic areas, and enrolled through a virtual design. In the prospective study, participants were assigned to cohorts based on the clinical history participants reported in a screening survey and a study questionnaire. ImmuneRACE Cohort 3 recovered participants were defined by two consecutive negative NP/OP PCR tests, healthcare professional clearance, or symptom resolution. Mobile phlebotomists in the prospective study collected whole blood, serum and a nasopharyngeal or oropharyngeal swab from every participant. Prospective study participants could optionally give additional blood draws and questionnaires over a roughly two-month period. Prospective study blood samples were shipped either frozen or at room temperature before DNA extraction.

The V and J genes are TRBV20-1 and TRBJ1-1; 8 central bases correspond to TRBD1. The sequencing input was PBMCs or T cells enriched from blood (not recorded which). The sequence was collected from a woman aged 50 to 60 who had recovered from COVID-19. The CDR3: CSASKGTGSMNTEAFF. The nucleotide sequence reads TGCAGTGCTAGTAAGGGGACAGGTAGTATGAACACTGAAGCTTTCTTT.